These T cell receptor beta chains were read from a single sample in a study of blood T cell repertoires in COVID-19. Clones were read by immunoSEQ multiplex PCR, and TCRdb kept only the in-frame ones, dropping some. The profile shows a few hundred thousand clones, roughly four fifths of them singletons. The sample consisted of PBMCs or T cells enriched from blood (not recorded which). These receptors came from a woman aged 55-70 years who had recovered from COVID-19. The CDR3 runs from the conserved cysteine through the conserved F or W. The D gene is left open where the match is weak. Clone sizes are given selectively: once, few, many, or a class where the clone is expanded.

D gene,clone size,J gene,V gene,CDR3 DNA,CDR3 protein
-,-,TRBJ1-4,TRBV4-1,TGCGCCAGCAGCCAATCACAGGGAGCTAATGAAAAACTGTTTTTT,CASSQSQGANEKLFF
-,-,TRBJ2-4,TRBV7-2,TGTGCCAGCAGCTTACCGTCTCAGGGGAACATTCAGTACTTC,CASSLPSQGNIQYF
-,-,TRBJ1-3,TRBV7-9,TGTGCCAGCAGCTTACTTCACGGGAGATATTTT,CASSLLHGRYF
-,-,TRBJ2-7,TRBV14,TGTGCCAGCAGTCCGTTGCGGGGAAGCTCCTACGAGCAGTACTTC,CASSPLRGSSYEQYF
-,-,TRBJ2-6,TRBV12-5,TGTGCTAGTGGTTTGTCACAGGCCGGGGGGGCCAACGTCCTGACTTTC,CASGLSQAGGANVLTF
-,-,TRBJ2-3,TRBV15,TGTGCCACCAGCCGAGATTATGGCAGGGTAACGACAGATACGCAGTATTTT,CATSRDYGRVTTDTQYF
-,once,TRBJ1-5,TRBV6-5,TGTGCCAGCAGTTACTCGGGCAGTAGCAATCAGCCCCAGCATTTT,CASSYSGSSNQPQHF
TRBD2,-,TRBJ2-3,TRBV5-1,TGCGCCAGCAGCATGGGACTAGCGGGAGGGTTGGATACGCAGTATTTT,CASSMGLAGGLDTQYF
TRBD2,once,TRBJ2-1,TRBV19,TGTGCCAGTAGTATGTGGGGACTAGCGGGAGAGAGTACGGGCGGCTACAATGAGCAGTTCTTC,CASSMWGLAGESTGGYNEQFF
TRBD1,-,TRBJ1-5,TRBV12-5,TGTGCTAGTGGCACCCGGGACAGAGAGAATCAGCCCCAGCATTTT,CASGTRDRENQPQHF
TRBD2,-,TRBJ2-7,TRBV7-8,TGTGCCAGCAGCTCACCGGGACTATCCTATCCCGAGCAGTACTTC,CASSSPGLSYPEQYF
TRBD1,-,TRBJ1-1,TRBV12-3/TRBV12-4,TGTGCCAGCAGTTTATGGTCGTCAGGGGGTTTCTTT,CASSLWSSGGFF
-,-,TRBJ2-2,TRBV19,TGTGCCAGTAGTAGGACAGCAGACACCGGGGAGCTGTTTTTT,CASSRTADTGELFF
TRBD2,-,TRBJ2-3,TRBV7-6,TGTGCCAGCAGCCCCGCGGGACTACCCACAGATACGCAGTATTTT,CASSPAGLPTDTQYF
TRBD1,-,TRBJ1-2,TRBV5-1,TGCGCCAGCAGCTTGGGACAGGGGTCAAGAAATGGCTACACCTTC,CASSLGQGSRNGYTF
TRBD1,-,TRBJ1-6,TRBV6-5,TGTGCCAGCAGTCAGACAGGGTTGAGTTCACCCCTCCACTTT,CASSQTGLSSPLHF
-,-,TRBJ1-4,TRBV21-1,TGTGCCAGCAGCAAAAGGGGCAGGAAAGCACTACTCTTCGAAAAACTGTTTTTT,CASSKRGRKALLFEKLFF
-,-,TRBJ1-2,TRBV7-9,TGTGCCAGCAGCGCCCAGGCGGGCTACACCTTC,CASSAQAGYTF
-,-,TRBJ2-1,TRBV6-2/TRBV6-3,TGTGCCAGCAGTAGCCTGGGGGGGCGGGCTACCCCTCCGTTCTTC,CASSSLGGRATPPFF
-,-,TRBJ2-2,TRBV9,TGTGCCAGTCAAGACAGAAGTAACACCGGGGAGCTGTTTTTT,CASQDRSNTGELFF
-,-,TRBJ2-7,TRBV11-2,TGTGCCAGCAGCTTAATGACAGCCTACGAGCAGTACTTC,CASSLMTAYEQYF
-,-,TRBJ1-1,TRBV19,TGTGCCAGTAGTATCGGCGGGCCTCAAAGGGTATGGACTGAAGCTTTCTTT,CASSIGGPQRVWTEAFF
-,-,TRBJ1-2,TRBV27,TGTGCCAGCAGTTTGGCACGGAGCTATGGCTACACCTTC,CASSLARSYGYTF
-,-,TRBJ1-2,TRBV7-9,TGTGCCAGCAGCCCGTATTCAGGGGTTCAAGGCTACACCTTC,CASSPYSGVQGYTF
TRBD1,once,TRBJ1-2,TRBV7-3,TGTGCCAGCAGCTTAAATGCCGGGACAGGGGATGGCTACACCTTC,CASSLNAGTGDGYTF
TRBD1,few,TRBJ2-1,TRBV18,TGTGCCAGCTCACCCGGGACAGGGTCCGATGAGCAGTTCTTC,CASSPGTGSDEQFF
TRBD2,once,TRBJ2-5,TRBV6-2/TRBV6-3,TGTGCCAGCAGTTACCGTAGCGGGGGGGCCCTCCAAGAGACCCAGTACTTC,CASSYRSGGALQETQYF
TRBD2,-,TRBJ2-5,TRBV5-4,TGTGCCAGCAGCTTGGGAGTAGCGGGGTTCCAAGAGACCCAGTACTTC,CASSLGVAGFQETQYF
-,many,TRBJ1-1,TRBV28,TGTGCCAGCAATCCGGACACGGCTGAAGCTTTCTTT,CASNPDTAEAFF
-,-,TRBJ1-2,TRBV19,TGTGCCAGTACCCCGGGGAGGGCAAGTGGCTACACCTTC,CASTPGRASGYTF
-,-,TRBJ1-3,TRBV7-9,TGTGCCAGCAGCGGATCAGGGGCTGGAAACACCATATATTTT,CASSGSGAGNTIYF
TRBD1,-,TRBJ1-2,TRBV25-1,TGTGCCAGCAGTGACACCGGGACAGGGGGCGAGATAGATGGCTACACCTTC,CASSDTGTGGEIDGYTF
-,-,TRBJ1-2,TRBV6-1,TGTGCCAGCAGTGTTACAGAAAACTATGGCTACACCTTC,CASSVTENYGYTF
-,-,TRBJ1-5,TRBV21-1,TGTGCCAGCAGCATGACACCTCATAGCAATCAGCCCCAGCATTTT,CASSMTPHSNQPQHF
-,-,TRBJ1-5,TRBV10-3,TGTGCCATCAGCCCTACTAGCGGCAATCAGCCCCAGCATTTT,CAISPTSGNQPQHF
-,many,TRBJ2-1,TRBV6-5,TGTGCCAGCAGTTTAGACAAGATATACAATGAGCAGTTCTTC,CASSLDKIYNEQFF
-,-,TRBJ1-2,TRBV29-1,TGCAGCGTTGAAGATCGGAGGGTTGATTATGGCTACACCTTC,CSVEDRRVDYGYTF
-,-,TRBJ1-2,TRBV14,TGTGCCAGCAGCCAAGATATGAGGGCAGACTATGGCTACACCTTC,CASSQDMRADYGYTF
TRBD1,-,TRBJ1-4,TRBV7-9,TGTGCCAGCAGCGATCGACAGGGTAGGGAAAAACTGTTTTTT,CASSDRQGREKLFF